Described below is a single T cell receptor beta chain sequence and its context. Trimming took 0 bases from V and 4 from J, leaving 11 bases between them. The CDR3 length is 15 residues. From germline, CDR1 is MNHEY and CDR2 SVGAGI. The sample belongs to a study of T cell responses to AZD1222 COVID-19 vaccine. Data came from immunoSEQ multiplex PCR; TCRdb stores just in-frame clones and leaves some out. Of about 86,000 clones listed, 90% were seen once; the top ten hold around 3%. The chain combines TRBV6-5 with TRBJ2-3, with D uncertain. Material: peripheral blood, obtained on day 0 of AZD1222 vaccination. The sequence was obtained from an adult in good health. Written as DNA, the CDR3 is TGTGCCAGCAGTTACTCGTTGGGTGTCCCAGATACGCAGTATTTT. Translating it yields CASSYSLGVPDTQYF.